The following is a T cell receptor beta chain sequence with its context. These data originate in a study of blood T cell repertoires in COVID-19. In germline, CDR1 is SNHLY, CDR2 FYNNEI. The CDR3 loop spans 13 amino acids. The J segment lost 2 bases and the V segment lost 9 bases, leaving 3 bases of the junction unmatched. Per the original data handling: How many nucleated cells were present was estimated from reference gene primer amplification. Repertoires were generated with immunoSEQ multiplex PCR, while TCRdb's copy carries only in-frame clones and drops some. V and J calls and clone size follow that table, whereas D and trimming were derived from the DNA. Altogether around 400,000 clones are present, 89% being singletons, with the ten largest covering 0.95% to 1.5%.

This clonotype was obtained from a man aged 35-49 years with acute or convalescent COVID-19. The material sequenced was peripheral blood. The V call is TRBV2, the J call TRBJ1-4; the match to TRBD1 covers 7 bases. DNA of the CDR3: TGTGCCAGTGACAGGGTCACTAATGAAAAACTGTTTTTT. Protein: CASDRVTNEKLFF.